A single sample is the source of the 23 T cell receptor beta chains below, sequenced in a study of beta chain features in type 1 diabetes. Broader study findings: When Type 1 diabetes patients were examined, their TCRB CDR3s proved moderately but significantly shorter in all four CD4+ subsets.

What these receptors recognize is not known. Every isolated RNA sample was fully reverse transcribed, so sequencing captured expressed TCRB transcripts. Sequencing was performed with immunoSEQ multiplex PCR; in TCRdb, only in-frame clones are kept and a portion is missing. The sample has hundreds of thousands of clones, roughly 12% seen once. Specimen: naive CD4+ T cells from blood. All receptors come from a woman younger than 30 with type 1 diabetes.

This clone was recorded a few times. The chain employs TRBV5-4 and TRBJ2-6; tentative D call: TRBD2 (5 bases). Trimming left V 9 bases short and J 0 bases short, with 7 bases between. Germline lookup yields CDR1 SGHNT and CDR2 YYREEE (reference sequence). This CDR3 is 13 amino acids long. The CDR3: CATGSSGANVLTF. DNA for the CDR3: TGTGCCACGGGAAGCTCTGGGGCCAACGTCCTGACTTTC.

In this sample, this clone turned up a few times. This chain joins TRBV6-1 and TRBJ1-1; the D gene is possibly TRBD1 (5 bases). The germline gives CDR1 MNHNS, CDR2 SASEGT. This CDR3 is built from 15 residues. V gave up 7 bases and J gave up 0 bases, with 15 bases separating them. The CDR3 loop reads CASIQGTVMNTEAFF. The CDR3 DNA reads as TGTGCCAGCATTCAGGGCACAGTCATGAACACTGAAGCTTTCTTT.

There are a few counts of this clone. V is TRBV18 and J is TRBJ2-5, with D hard to call. Germline CDR1 is KGHSH and CDR2 is LQKENI. V shed 1 base and J shed 3 bases, with 6 bases lying between them. This CDR3 contains 13 residues. For the CDR3, the DNA is TGTGCCAGCTCACCACGACTCGAAGAGACCCAGTACTTC. This codes for CASSPRLEETQYF.

V gene TRBV5-4 combines with J gene TRBJ2-3; D not certain. V lost 4 bases and J 4 bases, leaving 13 bases between the germline ends. CDR1 and CDR2 from the germline V gene are SGHNT and YYREEE (reference sequence). The CDR3 covers 14 residues. Here the CDR3 DNA reads TGTGCCAGCAGCCCCCTGGCAGTATCAGATACGCAGTATTTT. This gives the protein CASSPLAVSDTQYF.

The J gene is TRBJ1-2, the V gene TRBV29-1; 7 nucleotides align to TRBD1. V shed 7 bases and J 5 bases; nucleotides not matched to a gene: 10. Germline-derived CDR1 and CDR2 are SQVTM and ANQGSEA. CDR3 size: 13 residues. The CDR3 sequence: CSAQTGQLYGYTF. The CDR3 nucleotides are TGCAGCGCACAAACGGGACAGCTGTATGGCTACACCTTC. The variable domain in full, completed from reference TRBV29-1 and TRBJ1-2, reads SAVISQKPSRDICQRGTSLTIQCQVDSQVTMMFWYRQQPGQSLTLIATANQGSEATYESGFVIDKFPISRPNLTFSTLTVSNMSPEDSSIYLCSAQTGQLYGYTFGSGTRLTVV.

The sample holds a few counts of this clone. The rearrangement joins TRBV6-5 to TRBJ1-3; no definite D call. This CDR3 comprises 15 residues. Trimming took off 0 bases at V and 4 bases at J, with 10 bases between the two ends. CDR1 is MNHEY and CDR2 is SVGAGI in the germline V gene. CDR3 sequence: CASSYSYTTGNTIYF. CDR3 in DNA: TGTGCCAGCAGTTACTCGTACACGACAGGAAACACCATATATTTT.

This clone appeared a few times. The rearrangement uses TRBV11-2 and TRBJ1-2, with D perhaps TRBD1 (6 bases). CDR1 is SGHAT and CDR2 is FQNNGV in the germline V gene. Deletions cut 5 bases from V and 1 base from J, with 11 bases between. The CDR3 totals 14 residues. CDR3 bases: TGTGCCAGCAGCCTTTTCAGGGGTAACTATGGCTACACCTTC. Residues: CASSLFRGNYGYTF.

There are a few counts of this clone. The V gene is TRBV29-1, the J gene TRBJ2-4; 7 bases align to TRBD1. V dropped 4 bases and J dropped 8; count of bases not matched to a gene: 14. Germline values: CDR1 SQVTM, CDR2 ANQGSEA. The CDR3 is 15 amino acids. DNA for the CDR3: TGCAGCGTTGTTGCAATCCAGGGGGATAGGGACATTCAGTACTTC. Translating gives CSVVAIQGDRDIQYF.

The chain uses TRBV11-3 and TRBJ2-1; a possible D gene is TRBD1 (5 bases). The V end lost 5 bases, the J end lost 13 bases, and 15 bases lay between the germline ends. The CDR3 is 12 residues long. Germline lookup yields CDR1 SGHNT and CDR2 YENEEA. CDR3 sequence reads: CASSPETGVQFF. CDR3 DNA: TGTGCCAGCAGCCCAGAAACAGGCGTCCAGTTCTTC.

The table lists this clone with a few counts. J is TRBJ1-1 and V is TRBV29-1; D gene ambiguous. Per the germline V gene, CDR1 is SQVTM and CDR2 is ANQGSEA. The CDR3 consists of 13 residues. Trimming removed 4 bases from V and 0 bases from J, with 9 bases in between. The CDR3 nucleotides are TGCAGCGTTGGGAACAGCTTGAACACTGAAGCTTTCTTT. The encoded protein is CSVGNSLNTEAFF.

This clone was counted only a few times. The genes are TRBV7-2 and TRBJ2-5; TRBD2 matches 10 bases. Germline values: CDR1 SGHTA, CDR2 FQGNSA. V was pared by 5 bases and J by 2 bases, with 11 bases of the junction left unmatched. The CDR3 is made up of 17 amino acids. The CDR3 DNA reads as TGTGCCAGCAGCAAGGCTAGCGGGAGCCTCGGTCAAGAGACCCAGTACTTC. This translates into CASSKASGSLGQETQYF.

V gene TRBV4-3 combines with J gene TRBJ2-1, with D perhaps TRBD1 (5 bases). The ends were cut back, 3 bases at V and 9 bases at J, with 12 bases in the middle. This CDR3 has 13 amino acids. Per germline, CDR1 LGHNA and CDR2 YSLEER. The CDR3 nucleotides read TGCGCCAGCAGCCATCCGAATCAGGGTGAGCAGTTCTTC. Protein sequence: CASSHPNQGEQFF.

This clone was detected a few times. The chain links TRBV15 to TRBJ1-1; the match to TRBD1 covers 7 bases. Trimming at V came to 1 base and at J to 6 bases, leaving 2 bases not matched to a gene. Germline assignment: CDR1 LNHNV and CDR2 YYDKDF (reference sequence). This CDR3 contains 13 residues. The CDR3, as DNA: TGTGCCACCAGCAGAGGACAGGGCGCTGAAGCTTTCTTT. This sequence encodes CATSRGQGAEAFF. Full variable domain (remainder filled in from reference TRBV15 and TRBJ1-1): DAMVIQNPRYQVTQFGKPVTLSCSQTLNHNVMYWYQQKSSQAPKLLFHYYDKDFNNEADTPDNFQSRRPNTSFCFLDIRSPGLGDTAMYLCATSRGQGAEAFFGQGTRLTVV.

The rearrangement joins TRBV7-2 to TRBJ1-2; the match to TRBD1 covers 7 bases. Germline CDR1 is SGHTA and CDR2 is FQGNSA. The CDR3 covers 15 residues. Trimming at V came to 3 bases and at J to 7 bases, leaving 11 bases not matched to a gene. CDR3 DNA sequence: TGTGCCAGCAGCTTTATTGAACGACAGGGCCGTGGCTACACCTTC. This codes for CASSFIERQGRGYTF.

The rearrangement joins TRBV7-8 to TRBJ1-5, with 7 bases fitting TRBD1. The CDR3 totals 16 residues. Germline CDR1 reads SGHVS; CDR2 reads FQNEAQ. J gave up 4 bases and V 4 bases, and 10 bases lay outside the gene matches. CDR3 in amino acids: CASSSDRVGRNQPQHF. The CDR3 DNA is TGTGCCAGCAGCTCAGACAGGGTAGGGCGGAATCAGCCCCAGCATTTT.

The chain combines TRBV5-4 with TRBJ2-3; 8 bases fit TRBD1. This CDR3 contains 14 residues. The V gene end was trimmed by 5 bases and the J gene end by 4 bases; junction bases not matched to a gene: 6. Germline V gene sequence: CDR1 SGHNT, CDR2 YYREEE (reference sequence). CDR3 in amino acids: CASRGTGGADTQYF. The CDR3 coding sequence is TGTGCCAGCAGAGGGACAGGAGGGGCAGATACGCAGTATTTT.

The table lists this clone with a few counts. V gene TRBV6-5 combines with J gene TRBJ1-2; perhaps TRBD1 as D (6 bases). CDR1 and CDR2 from the germline V gene are MNHEY and SVGAGI. V was cut by 10 bases and J by 2 bases, with 11 bases left in between. This CDR3 is built from 12 residues. The CDR3 DNA follows: TGTGCCATCCACAGGGCCAACTATGGCTACACCTTC. Protein sequence: CAIHRANYGYTF.

This clone was seen more than once but under ten times. The genes are TRBV5-4 and TRBJ1-2; D remains ambiguous. The CDR3 consists of 13 residues. CDR1 and CDR2 (germline): SGHNT, YYREEE (reference sequence). With 5 bases removed from V and 8 bases from J, the gap between germline ends came to 16 bases. The CDR3 loop reads CASSSGIAAGYTF. CDR3 in DNA: TGTGCCAGCAGTTCCGGGATAGCGGCGGGCTACACCTTC.

The V call is TRBV6-1, the J call TRBJ2-7; 7 bases are a match to TRBD1. Germline V gene lookup returns CDR1 MNHNS and CDR2 SASEGT. Losses at the gene ends were 8 bases for V and 3 bases for J; bases not matched to a gene: 4. The CDR3 consists of 12 residues. CDR3 in amino acids: CASLTGIYEQYF. Written as DNA, the CDR3 is TGTGCCAGCCTGACAGGGATCTACGAGCAGTACTTC.

In this sample, this clone turned up a few times. This sequence joins TRBV7-2 and TRBJ2-2; perhaps TRBD2 as D (7 bases). V lost 8 bases, J lost 2 bases, and 12 bases lay in between. CDR1 is SGHTA and CDR2 is FQGNSA in the germline V gene. The CDR3 contains 14 residues. The CDR3 sequence: CASLRGGNTGELFF. In DNA form, the CDR3 reads TGTGCCAGCCTTAGGGGGGGAAACACCGGGGAGCTGTTTTTT. Full variable domain (missing parts from reference TRBV7-2 and TRBJ2-2): GAGVSQSPSNKVTEKGKDVELRCDPISGHTALYWYRQSLGQGLEFLIYFQGNSAPDKSGLPSDRFSAERTGGSVSTLTIQRTQQEDSAVYLCASLRGGNTGELFFGEGSRLTVL.

This chain joins TRBV7-8 and TRBJ2-7; D perhaps matches TRBD2 (6 bases). CDR3 length equals 16 residues. Germline V gene sequence: CDR1 SGHVS, CDR2 FQNEAQ. Trimming pared 5 bases from V and 0 bases from J, leaving 17 bases between. In DNA form, the CDR3 reads TGTGCCAGCAGCCCCCTAGCGAGGGGCTTCTCCTACGAGCAGTACTTC. This sequence encodes CASSPLARGFSYEQYF.

This clone was seen more than once but under ten times. The chain recombines TRBV18 with TRBJ1-1, with a weak D call TRBD1 (5 bases). The CDR3 sequence is 15 residues long. Trimming shortened V by 3 bases and J by 3 bases, and 14 bases separated the two germline ends. Germline values: CDR1 KGHSH, CDR2 LQKENI. The CDR3 bases are TGTGCCAGCTCACCCCGGGGGGGAAGAGACACTGAAGCTTTCTTT. It translates to CASSPRGGRDTEAFF.

V usage is TRBV7-2 and J usage is TRBJ2-7; D ambiguous. Trimming stripped 5 bases from V and 4 bases from J, with 12 bases between. Per the germline V gene, CDR1 is SGHTA and CDR2 is FQGNSA. This CDR3 has 13 amino acids. The CDR3 loop reads CASSVGGRYEQYF. The CDR3 coding sequence is TGTGCCAGCAGCGTGGGTGGGCGATACGAGCAGTACTTC. The whole variable domain, filled in from reference TRBV7-2 and TRBJ2-7, reads GAGVSQSPSNKVTEKGKDVELRCDPISGHTALYWYRQSLGQGLEFLIYFQGNSAPDKSGLPSDRFSAERTGGSVSTLTIQRTQQEDSAVYLCASSVGGRYEQYFGPGTRLTVT.